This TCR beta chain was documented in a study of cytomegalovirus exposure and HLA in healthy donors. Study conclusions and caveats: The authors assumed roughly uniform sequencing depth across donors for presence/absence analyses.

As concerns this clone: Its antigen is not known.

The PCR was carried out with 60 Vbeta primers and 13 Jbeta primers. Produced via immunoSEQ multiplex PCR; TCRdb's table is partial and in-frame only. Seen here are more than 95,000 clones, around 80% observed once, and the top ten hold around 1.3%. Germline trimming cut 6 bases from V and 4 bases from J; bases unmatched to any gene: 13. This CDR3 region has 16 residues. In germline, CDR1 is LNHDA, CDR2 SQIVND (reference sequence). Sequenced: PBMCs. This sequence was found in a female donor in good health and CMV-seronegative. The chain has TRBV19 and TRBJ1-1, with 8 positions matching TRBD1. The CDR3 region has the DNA TGTGCCAGTAGCCCGGACAGGGTTCGAAGTAGCACTGAAGCTTTCTTT. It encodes CASSPDRVRSSTEAFF.